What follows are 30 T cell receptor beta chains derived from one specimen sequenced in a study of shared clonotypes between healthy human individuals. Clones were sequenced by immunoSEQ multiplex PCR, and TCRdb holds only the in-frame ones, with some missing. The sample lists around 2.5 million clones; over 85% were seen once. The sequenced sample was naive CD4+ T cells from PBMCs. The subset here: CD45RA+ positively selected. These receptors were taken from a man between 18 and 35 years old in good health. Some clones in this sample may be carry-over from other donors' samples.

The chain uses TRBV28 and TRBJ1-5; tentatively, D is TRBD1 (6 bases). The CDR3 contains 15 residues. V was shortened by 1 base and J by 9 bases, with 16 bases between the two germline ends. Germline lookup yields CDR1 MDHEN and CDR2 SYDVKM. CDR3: CASSLSPDRIPPQHF. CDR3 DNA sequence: TGTGCCAGCAGTTTATCCCCCGACAGGATCCCGCCCCAGCATTTT.

CDR3 residues: CASSLEAKVGEQYF. The CDR3 DNA sequence: TGCGCCAGCAGCTTGGAAGCCAAGGTGGGCGAGCAGTACTTC. The rearrangement links TRBV5-1 to TRBJ2-7; D remains ambiguous. CDR3 length: 14 amino acids. Germline CDR1 is SGHRS and CDR2 is YFSETQ. V lost 0 bases and J lost 6, with 13 bases in between.

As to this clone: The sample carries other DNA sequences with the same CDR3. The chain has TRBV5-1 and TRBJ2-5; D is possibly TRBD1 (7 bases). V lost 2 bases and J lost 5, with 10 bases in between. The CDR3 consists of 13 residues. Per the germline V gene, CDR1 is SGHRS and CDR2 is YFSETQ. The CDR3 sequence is CASSLPGGETQYF. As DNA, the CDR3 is TGCGCCAGCAGCTTACCAGGGGGGGAGACCCAGTACTTC.

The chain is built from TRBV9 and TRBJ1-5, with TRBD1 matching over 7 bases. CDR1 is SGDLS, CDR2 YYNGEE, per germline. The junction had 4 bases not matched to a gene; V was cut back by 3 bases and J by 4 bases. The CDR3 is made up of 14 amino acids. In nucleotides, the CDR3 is TGTGCCAGCAGCGCGACAGGGTATAATCAGCCCCAGCATTTT. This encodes CASSATGYNQPQHF.

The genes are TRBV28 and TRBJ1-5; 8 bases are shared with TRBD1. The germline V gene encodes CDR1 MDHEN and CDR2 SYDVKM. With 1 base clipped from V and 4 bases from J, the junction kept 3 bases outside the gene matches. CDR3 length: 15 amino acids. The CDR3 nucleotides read TGTGCCAGCAGTTTATTCGGACAGGGTAATCAGCCCCAGCATTTT. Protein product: CASSLFGQGNQPQHF.

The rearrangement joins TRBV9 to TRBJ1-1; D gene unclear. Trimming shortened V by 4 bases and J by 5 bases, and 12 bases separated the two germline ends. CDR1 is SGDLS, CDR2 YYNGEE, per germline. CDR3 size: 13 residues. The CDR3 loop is CASSRGRGTEAFF. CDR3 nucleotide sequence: TGTGCCAGCAGCAGAGGTCGAGGGACTGAAGCTTTCTTT.

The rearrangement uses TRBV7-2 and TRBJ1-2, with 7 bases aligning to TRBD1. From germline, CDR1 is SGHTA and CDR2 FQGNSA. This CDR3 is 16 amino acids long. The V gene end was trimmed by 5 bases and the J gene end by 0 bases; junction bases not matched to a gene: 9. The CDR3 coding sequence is TGTGCCAGCAGCCCTTTTGACAGGGATTCTAACTATGGCTACACCTTC. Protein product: CASSPFDRDSNYGYTF. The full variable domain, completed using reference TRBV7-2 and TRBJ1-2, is GAGVSQSPSNKVTEKGKDVELRCDPISGHTALYWYRQSLGQGLEFLIYFQGNSAPDKSGLPSDRFSAERTGGSVSTLTIQRTQQEDSAVYLCASSPFDRDSNYGYTFGSGTRLTVV.

The CDR3 reads CASSPGAYEQFF. The DNA of the CDR3 is TGTGCCAGCAGCCCAGGGGCCTATGAGCAGTTCTTC. The J gene is TRBJ2-1, the V gene TRBV7-2; D perhaps matches TRBD1 (6 bases). CDR3 size: 12 residues. Germline V CDR1 and CDR2: SGHTA, FQGNSA. With 5 bases removed from V and 8 bases from J, the gap between germline ends came to 10 bases.

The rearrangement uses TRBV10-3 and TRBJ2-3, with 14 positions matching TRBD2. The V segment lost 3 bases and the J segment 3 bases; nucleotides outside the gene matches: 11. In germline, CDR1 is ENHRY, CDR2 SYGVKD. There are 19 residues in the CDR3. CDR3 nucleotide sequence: TGTGCCATCAGTGACCAAACTCTCAGACTAGCGGGAGGGACAGATACGCAGTATTTT. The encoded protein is CAISDQTLRLAGGTDTQYF.

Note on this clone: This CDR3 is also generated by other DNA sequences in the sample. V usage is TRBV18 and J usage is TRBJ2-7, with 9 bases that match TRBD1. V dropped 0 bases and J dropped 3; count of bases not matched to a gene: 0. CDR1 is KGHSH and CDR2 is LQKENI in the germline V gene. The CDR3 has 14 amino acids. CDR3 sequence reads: CASSPPTGGYEQYF. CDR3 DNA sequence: TGTGCCAGCTCACCACCGACAGGGGGCTACGAGCAGTACTTC. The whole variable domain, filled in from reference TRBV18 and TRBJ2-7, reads NAGVMQNPRHLVRRRGQEARLRCSPMKGHSHVYWYRQLPEEGLKFMVYLQKENIIDESGMPKERFSAEFPKEGPSILRIQQVVRGDSAAYFCASSPPTGGYEQYFGPGTRLTVT.

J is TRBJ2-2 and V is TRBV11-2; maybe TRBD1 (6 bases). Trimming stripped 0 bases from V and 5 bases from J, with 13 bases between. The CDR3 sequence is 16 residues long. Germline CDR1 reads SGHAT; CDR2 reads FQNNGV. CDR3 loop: CASSLDGGRGTGELFF. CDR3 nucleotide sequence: TGTGCCAGCAGCTTAGATGGTGGAAGGGGGACCGGGGAGCTGTTTTTT.

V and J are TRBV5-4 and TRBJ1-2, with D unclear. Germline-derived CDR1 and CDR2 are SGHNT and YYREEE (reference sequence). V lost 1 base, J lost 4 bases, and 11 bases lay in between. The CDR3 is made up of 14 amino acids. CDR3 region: CASSLQQLAYGYTF. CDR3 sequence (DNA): TGTGCCAGCAGCTTGCAACAGCTGGCCTATGGCTACACCTTC.

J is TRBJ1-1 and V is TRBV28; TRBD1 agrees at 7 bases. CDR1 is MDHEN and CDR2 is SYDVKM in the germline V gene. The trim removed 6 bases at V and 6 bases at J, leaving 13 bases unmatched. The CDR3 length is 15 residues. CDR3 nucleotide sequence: TGTGCCAGCAGGGGAGGGGGCGAAGGTCTCGCTGAAGCTTTCTTT. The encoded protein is CASRGGGEGLAEAFF.

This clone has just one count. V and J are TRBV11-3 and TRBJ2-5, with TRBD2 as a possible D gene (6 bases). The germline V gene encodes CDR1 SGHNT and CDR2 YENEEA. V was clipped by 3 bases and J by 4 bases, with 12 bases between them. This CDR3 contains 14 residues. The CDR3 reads CASSFSGGGETQYF. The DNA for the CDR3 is TGTGCCAGCAGCTTTTCTGGGGGAGGAGAGACCCAGTACTTC.

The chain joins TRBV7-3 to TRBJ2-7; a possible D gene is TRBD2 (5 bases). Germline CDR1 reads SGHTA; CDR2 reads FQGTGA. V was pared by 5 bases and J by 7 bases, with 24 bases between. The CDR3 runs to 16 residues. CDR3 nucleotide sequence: TGTGCCAGCAGCGAAGGTGGGCCAGCGGTCCTAGGGGAGCAGTACTTC. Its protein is CASSEGGPAVLGEQYF.

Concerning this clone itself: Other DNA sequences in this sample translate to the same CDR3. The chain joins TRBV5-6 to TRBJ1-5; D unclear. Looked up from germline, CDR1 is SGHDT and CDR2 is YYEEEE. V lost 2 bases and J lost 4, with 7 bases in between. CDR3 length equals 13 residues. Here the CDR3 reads CASSFGSNQPQHF. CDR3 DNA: TGTGCCAGCAGCTTCGGATCAAATCAGCCCCAGCATTTT.

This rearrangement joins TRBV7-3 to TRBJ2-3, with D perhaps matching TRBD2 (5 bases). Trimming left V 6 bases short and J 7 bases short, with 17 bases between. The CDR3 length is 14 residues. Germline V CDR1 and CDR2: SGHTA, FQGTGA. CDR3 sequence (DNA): TGTGCCAGCAGGTCAAAGAGGGAGTTGAATACGCAGTATTTT. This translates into CASRSKRELNTQYF.

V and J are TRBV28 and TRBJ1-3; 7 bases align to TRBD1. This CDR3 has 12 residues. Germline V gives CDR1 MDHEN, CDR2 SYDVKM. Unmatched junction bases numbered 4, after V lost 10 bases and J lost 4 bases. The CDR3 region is CATRTGGNTIYF. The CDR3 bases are TGTGCCACCCGGACAGGAGGAAACACCATATATTTT.

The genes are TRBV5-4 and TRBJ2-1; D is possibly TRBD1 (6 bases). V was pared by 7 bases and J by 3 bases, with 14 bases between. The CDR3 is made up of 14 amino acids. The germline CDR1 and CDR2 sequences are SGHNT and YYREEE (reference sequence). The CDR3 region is CASQSGQGYNEQFF. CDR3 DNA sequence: TGTGCCAGCCAATCGGGACAAGGCTACAATGAGCAGTTCTTC.

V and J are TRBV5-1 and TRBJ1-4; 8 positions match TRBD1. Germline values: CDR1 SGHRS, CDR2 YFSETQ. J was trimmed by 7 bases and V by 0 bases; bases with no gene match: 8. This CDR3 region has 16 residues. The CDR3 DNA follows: TGCGCCAGCAGCTTGGCGACAGGGGTTCGGGGTGAAAAACTGTTTTTT. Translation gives CASSLATGVRGEKLFF.

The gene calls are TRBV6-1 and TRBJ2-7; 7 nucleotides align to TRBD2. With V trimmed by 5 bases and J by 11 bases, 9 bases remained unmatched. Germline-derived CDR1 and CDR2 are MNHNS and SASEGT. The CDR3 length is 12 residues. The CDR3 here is CASSRVERGEYF. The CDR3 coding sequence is TGTGCCAGCAGTAGAGTTGAACGGGGGGAGTACTTC.

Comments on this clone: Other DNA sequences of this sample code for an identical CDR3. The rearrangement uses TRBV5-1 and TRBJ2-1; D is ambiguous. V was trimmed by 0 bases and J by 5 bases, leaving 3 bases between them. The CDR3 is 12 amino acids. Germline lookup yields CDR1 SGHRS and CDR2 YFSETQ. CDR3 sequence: CASSLGHNEQFF. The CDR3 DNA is TGCGCCAGCAGCTTGGGTCACAATGAGCAGTTCTTC.

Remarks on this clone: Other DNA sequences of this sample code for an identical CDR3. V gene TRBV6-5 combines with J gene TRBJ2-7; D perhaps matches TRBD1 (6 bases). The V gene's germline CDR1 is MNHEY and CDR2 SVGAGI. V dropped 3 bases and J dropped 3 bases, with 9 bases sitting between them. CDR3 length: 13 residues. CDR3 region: CASSYSQGYEQYF. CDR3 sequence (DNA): TGTGCCAGCAGTTATTCACAGGGCTACGAGCAGTACTTC.

CDR3: CASRLGLVETQYF. As DNA, the CDR3 is TGTGCCAGCAGGCTGGGACTAGTGGAGACCCAGTACTTC. V gene TRBV6-5 combines with J gene TRBJ2-5, with 8 bases aligning to TRBD2. This CDR3 spans 13 amino acids. V shed 6 bases and J 5 bases; nucleotides not matched to a gene: 5. Germline V gene data show CDR1 as MNHEY and CDR2 as SVGAGI.

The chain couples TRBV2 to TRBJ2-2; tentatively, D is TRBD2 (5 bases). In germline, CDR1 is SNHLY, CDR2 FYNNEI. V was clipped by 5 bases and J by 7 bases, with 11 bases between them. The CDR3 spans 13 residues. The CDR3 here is CASSLTRLGELFF. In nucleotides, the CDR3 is TGTGCCAGCAGTCTTACTAGGCTCGGGGAGCTGTTTTTT.

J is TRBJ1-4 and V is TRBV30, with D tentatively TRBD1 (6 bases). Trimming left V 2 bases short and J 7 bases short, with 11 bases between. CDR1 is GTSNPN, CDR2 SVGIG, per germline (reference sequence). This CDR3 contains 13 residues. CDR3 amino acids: CAWSWGTPEKLFF. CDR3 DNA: TGTGCCTGGAGTTGGGGGACACCTGAAAAACTGTTTTTT.

CDR3 region: CASSSSGVPSYEQYF. CDR3 nucleotide sequence: TGTGCCAGCAGCTCCTCAGGGGTACCTTCCTACGAGCAGTACTTC. The chain has TRBV5-4 and TRBJ2-7; possible D gene TRBD1, 6 bases. This CDR3 is built from 15 residues. Trimming took off 3 bases at V and 1 base at J, with 14 bases between the two ends. Germline values: CDR1 SGHNT, CDR2 YYREEE (reference sequence).

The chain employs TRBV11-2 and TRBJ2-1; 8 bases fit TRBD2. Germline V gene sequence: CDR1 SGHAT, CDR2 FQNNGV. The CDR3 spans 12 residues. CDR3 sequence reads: CGRPSGPNEQFF. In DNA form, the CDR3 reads TGTGGGAGGCCTAGCGGGCCCAATGAGCAGTTCTTC.

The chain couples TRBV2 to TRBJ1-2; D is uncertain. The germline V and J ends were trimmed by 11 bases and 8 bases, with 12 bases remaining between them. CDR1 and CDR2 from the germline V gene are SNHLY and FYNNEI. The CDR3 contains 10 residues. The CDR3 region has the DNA TGTGCCGCCGGGAGTCGGGGCTACACCTTC. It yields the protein CAAGSRGYTF.

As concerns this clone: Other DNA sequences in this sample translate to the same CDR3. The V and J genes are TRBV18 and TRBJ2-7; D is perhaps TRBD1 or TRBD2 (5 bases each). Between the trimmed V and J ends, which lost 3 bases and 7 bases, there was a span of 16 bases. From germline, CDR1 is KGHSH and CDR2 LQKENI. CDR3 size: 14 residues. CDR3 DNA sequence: TGTGCCAGCTCACCCCCCGGGACCTCAGGGGAGCAGTACTTC. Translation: CASSPPGTSGEQYF. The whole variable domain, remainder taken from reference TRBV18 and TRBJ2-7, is NAGVMQNPRHLVRRRGQEARLRCSPMKGHSHVYWYRQLPEEGLKFMVYLQKENIIDESGMPKERFSAEFPKEGPSILRIQQVVRGDSAAYFCASSPPGTSGEQYFGPGTRLTVT.